What follows are 9 T cell receptor beta chains derived from one specimen sequenced in a study of blood T cell repertoires in COVID-19. TCRdb's copy holds only in-frame clones and misses some; the assay was immunoSEQ multiplex PCR. The top ten clones hold over 10% of a sample with tens of thousands of clones, about 80% of them seen once. Sequenced: peripheral blood. The receptors originated from a human donor in a cohort sampled during active COVID-19.

CDR3 sequence: CASRPGQTNTGELFF. The CDR3 region has the DNA TGTGCCAGCAGGCCGGGACAGACGAACACCGGGGAGCTGTTTTTT. The gene calls are TRBV9 and TRBJ2-2, with TRBD1 matching over 7 bases. This CDR3 is 15 amino acids long. V lost 5 bases, J lost 0 bases, and 4 bases stayed unmatched. Germline V gene data show CDR1 as SGDLS and CDR2 as YYNGEE.

The rearrangement uses TRBV4-2 and TRBJ1-4; tentative D call: TRBD1 (5 bases). CDR1 and CDR2 from the germline V gene are LGHNA and YNFKEQ. The CDR3 length is 15 residues. The germline V and J ends were trimmed by 0 bases and 5 bases, with 10 bases remaining between them. CDR3 DNA sequence: TGTGCCAGCAGCCAAGAGGGGGGGGAAAATGAAAAACTGTTTTTT. This translates into CASSQEGGENEKLFF.

This clone was seen a few times. The rearrangement joins TRBV29-1 to TRBJ1-4; a weak D match, TRBD1 (6 bases). CDR1 and CDR2 from the germline V gene are SQVTM and ANQGSEA. The CDR3 is 13 residues long. Trimming took 4 bases from V and 2 from J, leaving 8 bases between them. CDR3 sequence (DNA): TGCAGCGTTGTAACAGGGACTAATGAAAAACTGTTTTTT. Protein: CSVVTGTNEKLFF.

This rearrangement joins TRBV28 to TRBJ1-5, with a tentative D call TRBD1 (6 bases). The germline V gene encodes CDR1 MDHEN and CDR2 SYDVKM. This CDR3 is built from 15 residues. V was cut by 7 bases and J by 1 base, with 14 bases left in between. CDR3 coding DNA: TGTGCCAGCAACCACGGACAGATAAGCAATCAGCCCCAGCATTTT. It yields the protein CASNHGQISNQPQHF.

This chain joins TRBV9 and TRBJ2-7, with 8 bases that match TRBD2. The length of the CDR3 is 15 residues. Per the germline V gene, CDR1 is SGDLS and CDR2 is YYNGEE. After removal of 0 bases from V and 0 bases from J, the junction contained 2 bases not matched to a gene. CDR3 coding DNA: TGTGCCAGCAGCGTAGGTACTAGCGGCTCCTACGAGCAGTACTTC. Protein product: CASSVGTSGSYEQYF.

The chain recombines TRBV10-3 with TRBJ2-3, with 10 nucleotides matching TRBD1. The CDR3 loop spans 14 amino acids. Germline V gene sequence: CDR1 ENHRY, CDR2 SYGVKD. With 7 bases clipped from V and 6 bases from J, the junction kept 7 bases outside the gene matches. DNA of the CDR3: TGTGCCATCAATCCCGGGACAGGGGCCGATACGCAGTATTTT. Its protein is CAINPGTGADTQYF.

V usage is TRBV3-1 (or the pseudogene TRBV3-2) and J usage is TRBJ1-4; tentative D call: TRBD1 (5 bases). Germline V gene data show CDR1 as LGHDT and CDR2 as YNNKEL (reference sequence). Trimming left V 6 bases short and J 5 bases short, with 16 bases between. This CDR3 comprises 15 residues. The CDR3 nucleotides are TGTGCCAGCAGATCACAGGCGGAGAAAAATGAAAAACTGTTTTTT. Its protein is CASRSQAEKNEKLFF.

The chain couples TRBV6-5 to TRBJ2-5, with 8 nucleotides matching TRBD2. The germline V gene encodes CDR1 MNHEY and CDR2 SVGAGI. CDR3 size: 15 residues. V dropped 0 bases and J dropped 5; count of bases not matched to a gene: 5. The CDR3 bases are TGTGCCAGCAGTTACTCACGGGGGGGTTTTGAGACCCAGTACTTC. It yields the protein CASSYSRGGFETQYF.

This chain joins TRBV28 and TRBJ2-7, with D possibly being TRBD2 (6 bases). This CDR3 comprises 15 residues. V dropped 5 bases and J dropped 9 bases, with 23 bases sitting between them. Per germline, CDR1 MDHEN and CDR2 SYDVKM. Here the CDR3 reads CASSPPGTGPTGQYF. CDR3 DNA: TGTGCCAGCAGTCCCCCCGGGACTGGACCGACCGGGCAGTACTTC.